The clone carrying this T cell receptor (beta chain) was seen a few times. Using immunoSEQ multiplex PCR, the repertoire was profiled, and TCRdb retains in-frame clones only, with some absent. The profile shows a few million clones, 85% to 95% of them singletons. This entry belongs to a study of shared clonotypes between healthy human individuals. The CDR3 sequence is 14 residues long. Germline assignment: CDR1 GTSNPN and CDR2 SVGIG (reference sequence). Trimming cost V 0 bases and J 5 bases, with 10 bases left between them. Sequencing was performed on naive CD4+ T cells from PBMCs. Subset denoted: CD45RA+ positively selected. This clonotype was obtained from a man aged 18-30 years in good health. Some clones in this sample may be carry-over from other donors' samples. The V and J genes are TRBV30 and TRBJ1-4; the D is unclear. The CDR3 nucleotides are TGTGCCTGGAGTGTACCCGCAATCAATGAAAAACTGTTTTTT. This codes for CAWSVPAINEKLFF.